The source of this T cell receptor (beta chain) is a study of somatic mutations in cytotoxic T cells in rheumatoid arthritis (TCRdb year 2017). Regarding the research as a whole: Right after diagnosis and prior to the start of any treatment, approximately 30 ml EDTA of peripheral blood was drawn from patients. Patients and controls did not essentially differ in median age, which was nearly identical between the groups. Sorted V beta1+ cells also underwent TCRB sequencing, and some V beta antibody-stained T-cell populations were flow-sorted at nearly 100% purity on a FACSAria II or Sony SH800. Whether expanded CD8+ T-cell clones in untreated, newly diagnosed rheumatoid arthritis carry somatic mutations was the study question, and clonality was characterized with TCRB deep sequencing. TCRB deep sequencing covered approximately 69 patients with rheumatoid arthritis along with 20 healthy controls.

Overall study outcomes, separate from this receptor: Viral specificity could not be ruled out by absence from virus-specific databases, and the antigen targets of the expanded CD8+ clones remained unknown. The finding that TRBV07 was slightly underrepresented in patients was left unadjusted for multiple comparisons. CD8+ T-cell clonality did not differ significantly between rheumatoid arthritis patients and age-matched healthy controls. Healthy controls showed no age-related increase in CD8+ clonality, whereas patients did (Spearman r ≈ 0.47). In about an eighth of the roughly 60 patients the largest CD8+ clone exceeded 20% of CD8+ cells, and several identical CD8+ TCRB sequences were shared between blood and synovial fluid.

Relative to germline, V is missing 9 bases and J is missing 1 base, with 14 bases of the junction outside any gene match. CDR1 and CDR2 were assigned from the germline V gene (reference sequence) as SEHNR and FQNEAQ. The CDR3 starts with the cysteine, ends with the phenylalanine, and has 16 residues. The CDR3 DNA has 48 bases and is translated from base 1. TCRB CDR3 sequencing used the immunoSEQ assay on genomic DNA. The source study handled its data this way. Patient CD8+ clones larger than 1% were compared against published virus-specific TCRB sequences, and only a few matched. Nothing other than productive TCRB rearrangements was included in the analyses. A clone was defined by a unique TCRB CDR3 sequence, and clonality was computed as a productive clonality index based on Shannon entropy. The template counts of each clone relative to the total templates per sample were used to calculate repertoire overlap between two samples. V-gene usage measured by flow cytometry correlated with TCRB sequencing V-gene usage, with a Spearman r of approximately 0.57. The clones in this table, taken by TCRdb from immuneACCESS, are in-frame only. Not every clone is retained; where verified, under half of the shortfall comes from an unresolved V gene, and the cause of the rest is unknown. The V and J calls and clone size were taken over from that table, and D and trimming were inferred from the DNA. This sample lists roughly 16,000 clones; 65% to 85% were detected once. The ten largest account for about a tenth of the sample.

This clone was seen once. What antigen it recognizes has not been identified. No much larger clonotype is one base removed from it; base qualities were not supplied. Other DNA sequences from this sample encode an identical CDR3 as well. Flow cytometry confirmed the purity of CD4+ and CD8+ cells that had been isolated by positive magnetic bead selection on an AutoMACS. After a first flow cytometry screen using a TCR V beta antibody panel, clonal expansions were characterized through TCRB deep sequencing of sorted CD8+ fractions. Peripheral blood mononuclear cells were obtained using density gradient separation with Ficoll-Paque PLUS. Using Nucleospin Tissue or Tissue XS kits, DNA was extracted from CD4-enriched, CD8-enriched or PBMC samples, with quantification by a Qubit 2.0 fluorometer.

Input material: CD8+ T cells sorted from blood. The chain couples TRBV7-9 to TRBJ2-7; the junction holds 8 bases that match TRBD1. This receptor was obtained from an adult with rheumatoid arthritis. The CDR3 region has the sequence CASSPLRGQGSYEQYF. The DNA sequence follows: TGTGCCAGTAGCCCGTTGCGTGGACAGGGATCCTACGAGCAGTACTTC. The CDR3 plus the reference TRBV7-9 and TRBJ2-7 genes for the other parts give the full variable domain: DTGVSQNPRHKITKRGQNVTFRCDPISEHNRLYWYRQTLGQGPEFLTYFQNEAQLEKSRLLSDRFSAERPKGSFSTLEIQRTEQGDSAMYLCASSPLRGQGSYEQYFGPGTRLTVT.